The clone carrying this T cell receptor beta chain was seen at least ten times. Its antigen is as yet unknown. Germline CDR1 reads MNHEY; CDR2 reads SVGEGT. With 3 bases removed from V and 2 bases from J, the gap between germline ends came to 13 bases. This CDR3 contains 15 residues. A single record per CDR3 protein comes from TCRdb applying MiXCR to the 5' RACE reads. The sample consists of approximately 5,000 distinct CDR3 sequences, over 20% of them appearing once. This sample is drawn from a study of T-cell memory formation after mild COVID-19. For the study at large: TCR clusters were mostly donor specific.

Findings of the study overall: Clones that contracted from day 15 to 85 were balanced CD4/CD8, while later expanders leaned CD4+. Some clones that responded were present in memory (sampled pre-infection), which suggests cross-reactive memory joined. Among CD4+ contracting clones, most were CM and EM, and CD8+ ones EMRA.

The TCR was taken from an adult who had mild COVID-19 (a few samples of this study predate the infection). Cell type and time point are not known. Sequencing was performed on PBMCs or a T cell subset sorted from them (not recorded which). The V and J genes are TRBV6-2 or TRBV6-3 and TRBJ1-2; D gene unclear. The CDR3 DNA is TGTGCCAGCAGTTATTGGAGCAGTTACAACTATGGCTACACCTTC. Protein sequence: CASSYWSSYNYGYTF.